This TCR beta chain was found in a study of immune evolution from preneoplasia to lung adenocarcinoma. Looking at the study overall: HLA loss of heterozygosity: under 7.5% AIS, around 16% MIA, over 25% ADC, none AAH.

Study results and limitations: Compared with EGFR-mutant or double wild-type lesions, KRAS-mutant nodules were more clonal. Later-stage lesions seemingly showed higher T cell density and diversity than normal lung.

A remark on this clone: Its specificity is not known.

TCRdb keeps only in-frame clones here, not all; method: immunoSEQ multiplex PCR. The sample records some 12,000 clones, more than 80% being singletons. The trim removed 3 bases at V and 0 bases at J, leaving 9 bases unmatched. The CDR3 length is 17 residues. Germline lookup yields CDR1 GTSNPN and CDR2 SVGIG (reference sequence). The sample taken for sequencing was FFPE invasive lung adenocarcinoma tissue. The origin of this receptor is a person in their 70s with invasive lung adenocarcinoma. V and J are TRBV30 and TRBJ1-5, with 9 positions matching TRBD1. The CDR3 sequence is CAWSTDRGSYSNQPQHF. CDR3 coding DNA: TGTGCCTGGAGCACGGACAGGGGCTCTTATAGCAATCAGCCCCAGCATTTT. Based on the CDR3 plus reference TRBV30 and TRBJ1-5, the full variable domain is SQTIHQWPATLVQPVGSPLSLECTVEGTSNPNLYWYRQAAGRGLQLLFYSVGIGQISSEVPQNLSASRPQDRQFILSSKKLLLSDSGFYLCAWSTDRGSYSNQPQHFGDGTRLSIL.